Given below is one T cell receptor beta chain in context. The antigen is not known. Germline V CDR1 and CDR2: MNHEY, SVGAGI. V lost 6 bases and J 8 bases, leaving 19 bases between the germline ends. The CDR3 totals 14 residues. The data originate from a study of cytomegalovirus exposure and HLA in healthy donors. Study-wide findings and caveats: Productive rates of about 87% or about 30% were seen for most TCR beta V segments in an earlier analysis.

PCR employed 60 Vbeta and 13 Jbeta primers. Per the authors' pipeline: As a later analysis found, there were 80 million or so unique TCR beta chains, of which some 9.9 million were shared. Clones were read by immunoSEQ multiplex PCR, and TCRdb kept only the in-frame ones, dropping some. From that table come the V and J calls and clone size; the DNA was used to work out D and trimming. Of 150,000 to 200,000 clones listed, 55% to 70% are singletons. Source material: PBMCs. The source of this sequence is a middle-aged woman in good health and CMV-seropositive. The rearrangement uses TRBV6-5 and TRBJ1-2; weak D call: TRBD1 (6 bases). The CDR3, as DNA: TGTGCCAGCAGCTCGAGTGGACAGACGGGCGGCTACACCTTC. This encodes CASSSSGQTGGYTF.